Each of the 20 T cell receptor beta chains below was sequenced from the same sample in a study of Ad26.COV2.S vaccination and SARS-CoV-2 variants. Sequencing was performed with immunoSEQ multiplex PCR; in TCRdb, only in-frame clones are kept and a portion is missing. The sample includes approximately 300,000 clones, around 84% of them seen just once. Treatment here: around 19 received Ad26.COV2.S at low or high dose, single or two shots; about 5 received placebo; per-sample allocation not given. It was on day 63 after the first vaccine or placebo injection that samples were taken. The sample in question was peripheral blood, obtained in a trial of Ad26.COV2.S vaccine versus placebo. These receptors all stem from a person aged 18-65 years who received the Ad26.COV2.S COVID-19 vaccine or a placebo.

The CDR3 bases are TGTGCCAGCTCCCGACAGGGGGACACTGAAGCTTTCTTT. Translated: CASSRQGDTEAFF. The gene calls are TRBV18 and TRBJ1-1; 9 nucleotides line up with TRBD1. This CDR3 region has 13 residues. Germline values: CDR1 KGHSH, CDR2 LQKENI. Trimming at V came to 6 bases and at J to 3 bases, leaving 2 bases not matched to a gene. The variable domain in full, with the rest retrieved from reference TRBV18 and TRBJ1-1, is NAGVMQNPRHLVRRRGQEARLRCSPMKGHSHVYWYRQLPEEGLKFMVYLQKENIIDESGMPKERFSAEFPKEGPSILRIQQVVRGDSAAYFCASSRQGDTEAFFGQGTRLTVV.

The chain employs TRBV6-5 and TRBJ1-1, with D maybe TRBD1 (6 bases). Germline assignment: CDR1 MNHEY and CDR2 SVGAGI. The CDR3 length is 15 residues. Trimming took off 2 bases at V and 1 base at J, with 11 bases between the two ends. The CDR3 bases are TGTGCCAGCAGTTACAAGGGGGTAAGGAACACTGAAGCTTTCTTT. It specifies CASSYKGVRNTEAFF.

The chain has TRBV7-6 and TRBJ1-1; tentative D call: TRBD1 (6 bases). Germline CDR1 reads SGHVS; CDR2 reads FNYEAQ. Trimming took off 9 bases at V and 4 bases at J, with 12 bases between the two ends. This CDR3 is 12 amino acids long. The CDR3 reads CASGRTATEAFF. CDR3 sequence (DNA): TGTGCCAGTGGAAGGACAGCCACTGAAGCTTTCTTT.

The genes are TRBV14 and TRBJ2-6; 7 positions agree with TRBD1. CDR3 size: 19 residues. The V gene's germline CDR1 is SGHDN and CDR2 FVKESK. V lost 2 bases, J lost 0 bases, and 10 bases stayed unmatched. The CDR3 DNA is TGTGCCAGCAGCCAAAACCCCGACAGGGCAAGCTCTGGGGCCAACGTCCTGACTTTC. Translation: CASSQNPDRASSGANVLTF.

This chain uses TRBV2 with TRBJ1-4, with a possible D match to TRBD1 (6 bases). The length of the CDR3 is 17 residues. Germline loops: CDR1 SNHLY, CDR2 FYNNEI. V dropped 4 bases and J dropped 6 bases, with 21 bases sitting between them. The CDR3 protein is CASSAQTITGFDEKLFF. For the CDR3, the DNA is TGTGCCAGCAGTGCCCAAACCATTACAGGGTTCGATGAAAAACTGTTTTTT.

In nucleotides, the CDR3 is TGCGCCAGCAGCCCACAGGGGGCTAACACTGAAGCTTTCTTT. It yields the protein CASSPQGANTEAFF. J is TRBJ1-1 and V is TRBV5-1, with 9 bases fitting TRBD1. CDR1 is SGHRS, CDR2 YFSETQ, per germline. The CDR3 is 14 amino acids. J gave up 2 bases and V 4 bases, and 3 bases lay outside the gene matches. Supplemented by reference TRBV5-1 and TRBJ1-1, the full variable domain reads KAGVTQTPRYLIKTRGQQVTLSCSPISGHRSVSWYQQTPGQGLQFLFEYFSETQRNKGNFPGRFSGRQFSNSRSEMNVSTLELGDSALYLCASSPQGANTEAFFGQGTRLTVV.

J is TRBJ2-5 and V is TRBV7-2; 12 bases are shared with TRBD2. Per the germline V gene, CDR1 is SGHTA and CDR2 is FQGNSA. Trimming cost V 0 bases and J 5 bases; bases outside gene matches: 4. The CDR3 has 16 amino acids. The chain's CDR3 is CASSLAALAGGETQYF. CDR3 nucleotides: TGTGCCAGCAGCTTAGCGGCGCTAGCGGGGGGGGAGACCCAGTACTTC.

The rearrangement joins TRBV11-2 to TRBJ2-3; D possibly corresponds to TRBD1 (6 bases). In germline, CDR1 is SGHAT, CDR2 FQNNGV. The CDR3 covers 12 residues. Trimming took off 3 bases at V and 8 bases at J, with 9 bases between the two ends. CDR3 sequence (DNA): TGTGCCAGCAGCTTTCAAGGGGGTACGCAGTATTTT. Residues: CASSFQGGTQYF.

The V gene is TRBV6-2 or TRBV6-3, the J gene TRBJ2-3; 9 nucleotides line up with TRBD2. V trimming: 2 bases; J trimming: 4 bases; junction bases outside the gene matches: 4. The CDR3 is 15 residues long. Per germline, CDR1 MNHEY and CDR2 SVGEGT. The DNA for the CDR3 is TGTGCCAGCAGTTACGGCGGGGGGGAGGCAGATACGCAGTATTTT. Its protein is CASSYGGGEADTQYF.

The CDR3 nucleotides read TGTGCCAGCAGCCCTTCCTTGACAGGCAGCTCTGGAAACACCATATATTTT. It specifies CASSPSLTGSSGNTIYF. The chain carries TRBV11-2 and TRBJ1-3, with D perhaps matching TRBD1 (6 bases). The length of the CDR3 is 17 residues. With 5 bases removed from V and 0 bases from J, the gap between germline ends came to 17 bases. CDR1 SGHAT and CDR2 FQNNGV come from the germline V gene.

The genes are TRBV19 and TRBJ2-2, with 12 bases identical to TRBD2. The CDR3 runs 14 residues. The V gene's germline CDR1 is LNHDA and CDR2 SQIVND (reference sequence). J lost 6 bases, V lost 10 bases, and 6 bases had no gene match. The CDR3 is CATRLAGAAGELFF. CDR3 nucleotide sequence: TGTGCCACAAGACTAGCGGGGGCGGCCGGGGAGCTGTTTTTT.

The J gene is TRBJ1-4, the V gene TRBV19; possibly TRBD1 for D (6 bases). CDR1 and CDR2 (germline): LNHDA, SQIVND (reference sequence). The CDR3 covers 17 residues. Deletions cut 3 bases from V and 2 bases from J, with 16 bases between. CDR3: CASSMAGGDLTNEKLFF. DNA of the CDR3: TGTGCCAGTAGTATGGCCGGGGGCGATTTGACTAATGAAAAACTGTTTTTT.

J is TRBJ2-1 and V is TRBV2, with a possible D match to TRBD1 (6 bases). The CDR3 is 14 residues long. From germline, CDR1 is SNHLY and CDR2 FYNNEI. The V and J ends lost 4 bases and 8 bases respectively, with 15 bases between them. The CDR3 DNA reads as TGTGCCAGCAGTGTCCATCAGGGGTGGGATGAGCAGTTCTTC. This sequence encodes CASSVHQGWDEQFF.

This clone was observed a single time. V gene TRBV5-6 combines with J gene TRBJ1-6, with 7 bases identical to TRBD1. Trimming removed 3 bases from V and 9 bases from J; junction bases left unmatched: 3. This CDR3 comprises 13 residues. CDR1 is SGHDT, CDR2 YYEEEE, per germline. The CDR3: CASSYNRGSPLHF. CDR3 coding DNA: TGTGCCAGCAGCTATAACAGGGGTTCACCCCTCCACTTT.

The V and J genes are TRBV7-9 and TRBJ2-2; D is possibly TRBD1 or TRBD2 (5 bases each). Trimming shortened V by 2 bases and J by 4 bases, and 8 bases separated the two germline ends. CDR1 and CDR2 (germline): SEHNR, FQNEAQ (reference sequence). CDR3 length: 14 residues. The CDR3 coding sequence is TGTGCCAGCAGCTTAAGAGGGGTCACCGGGGAGCTGTTTTTT. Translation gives CASSLRGVTGELFF.

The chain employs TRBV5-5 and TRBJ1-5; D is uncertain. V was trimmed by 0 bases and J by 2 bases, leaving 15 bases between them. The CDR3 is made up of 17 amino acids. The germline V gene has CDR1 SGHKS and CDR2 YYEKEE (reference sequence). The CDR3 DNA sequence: TGTGCCAGCAGCTTGGACGCAAATCGGGCTGGCAATCAGCCCCAGCATTTT. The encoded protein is CASSLDANRAGNQPQHF.

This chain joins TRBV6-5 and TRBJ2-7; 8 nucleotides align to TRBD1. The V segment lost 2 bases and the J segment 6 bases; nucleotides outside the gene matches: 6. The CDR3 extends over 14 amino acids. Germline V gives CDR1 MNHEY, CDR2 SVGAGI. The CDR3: CASSYPGQGSEQYF. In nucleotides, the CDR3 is TGTGCCAGCAGTTACCCCGGACAGGGAAGCGAGCAGTACTTC.

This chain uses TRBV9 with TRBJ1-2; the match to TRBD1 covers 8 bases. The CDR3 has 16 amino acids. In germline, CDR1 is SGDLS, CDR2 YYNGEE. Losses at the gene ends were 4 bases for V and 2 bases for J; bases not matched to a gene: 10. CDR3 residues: CASSPRTGTLNYGYTF. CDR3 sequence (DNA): TGTGCCAGCAGCCCAAGGACAGGGACGTTAAACTATGGCTACACCTTC.

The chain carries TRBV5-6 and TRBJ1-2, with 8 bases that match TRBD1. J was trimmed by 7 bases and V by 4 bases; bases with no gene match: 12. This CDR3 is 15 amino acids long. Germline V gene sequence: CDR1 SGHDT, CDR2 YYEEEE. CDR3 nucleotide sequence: TGTGCCAGCAGCATGACAGGGGTCTTCGAGGGTGGCTACACCTTC. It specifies CASSMTGVFEGGYTF. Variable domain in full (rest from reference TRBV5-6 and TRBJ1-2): DAGVTQSPTHLIKTRGQQVTLRCSPKSGHDTVSWYQQALGQGPQFIFQYYEEEERQRGNFPDRFSGHQFPNYSSELNVNALLLGDSALYLCASSMTGVFEGGYTFGSGTRLTVV.

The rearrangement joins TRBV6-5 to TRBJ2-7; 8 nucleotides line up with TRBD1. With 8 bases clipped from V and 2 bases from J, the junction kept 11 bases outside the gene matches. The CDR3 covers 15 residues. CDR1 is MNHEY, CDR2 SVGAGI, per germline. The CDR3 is CASAPQGQAPYEQYF. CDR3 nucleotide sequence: TGTGCCAGCGCACCCCAGGGACAGGCACCCTACGAGCAGTACTTC.